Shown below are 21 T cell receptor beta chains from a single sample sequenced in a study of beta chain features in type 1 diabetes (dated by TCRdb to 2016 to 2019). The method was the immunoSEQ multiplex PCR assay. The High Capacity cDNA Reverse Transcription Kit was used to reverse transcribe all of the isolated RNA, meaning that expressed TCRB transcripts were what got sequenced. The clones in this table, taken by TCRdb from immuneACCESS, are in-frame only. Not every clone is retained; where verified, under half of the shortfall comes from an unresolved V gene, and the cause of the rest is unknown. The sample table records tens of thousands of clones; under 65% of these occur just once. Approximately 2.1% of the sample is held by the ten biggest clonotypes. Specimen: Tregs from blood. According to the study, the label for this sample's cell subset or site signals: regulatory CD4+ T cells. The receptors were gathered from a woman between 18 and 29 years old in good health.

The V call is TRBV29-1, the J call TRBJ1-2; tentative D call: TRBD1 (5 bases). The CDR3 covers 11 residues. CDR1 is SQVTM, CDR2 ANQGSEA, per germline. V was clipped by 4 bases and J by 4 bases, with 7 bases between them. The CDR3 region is CSVGQSYGYTF. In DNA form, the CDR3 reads TGCAGCGTTGGACAGAGCTATGGCTACACCTTC.

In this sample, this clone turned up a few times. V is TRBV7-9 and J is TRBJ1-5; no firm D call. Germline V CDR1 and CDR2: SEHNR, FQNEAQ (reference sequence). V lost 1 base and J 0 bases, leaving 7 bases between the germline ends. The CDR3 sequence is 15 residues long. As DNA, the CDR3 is TGTGCCAGCAGCTTAGTAGCCGATAGCAATCAGCCCCAGCATTTT. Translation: CASSLVADSNQPQHF. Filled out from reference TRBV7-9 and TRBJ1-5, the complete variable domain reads DTGVSQNPRHKITKRGQNVTFRCDPISEHNRLYWYRQTLGQGPEFLTYFQNEAQLEKSRLLSDRFSAERPKGSFSTLEIQRTEQGDSAMYLCASSLVADSNQPQHFGDGTRLSIL.

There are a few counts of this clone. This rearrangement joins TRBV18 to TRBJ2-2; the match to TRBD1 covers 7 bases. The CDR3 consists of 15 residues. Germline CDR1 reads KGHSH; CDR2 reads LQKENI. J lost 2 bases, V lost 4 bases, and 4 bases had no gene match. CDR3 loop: CASSQGQINTGELFF. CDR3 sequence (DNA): TGTGCCAGCTCACAGGGACAGATCAACACCGGGGAGCTGTTTTTT.

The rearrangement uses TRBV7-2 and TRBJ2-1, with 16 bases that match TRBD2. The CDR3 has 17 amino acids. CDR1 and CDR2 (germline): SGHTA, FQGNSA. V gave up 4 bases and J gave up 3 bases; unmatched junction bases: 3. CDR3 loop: CASSSGLAGGGYNEQFF. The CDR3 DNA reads TGTGCCAGCAGCTCGGGACTAGCGGGAGGGGGCTACAATGAGCAGTTCTTC.

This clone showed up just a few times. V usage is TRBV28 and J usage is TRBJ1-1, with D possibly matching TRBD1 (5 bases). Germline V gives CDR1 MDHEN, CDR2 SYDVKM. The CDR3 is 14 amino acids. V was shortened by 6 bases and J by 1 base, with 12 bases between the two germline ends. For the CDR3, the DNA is TGTGCCAGCAGCATCCCCAGGGCGAACACTGAAGCTTTCTTT. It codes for CASSIPRANTEAFF.

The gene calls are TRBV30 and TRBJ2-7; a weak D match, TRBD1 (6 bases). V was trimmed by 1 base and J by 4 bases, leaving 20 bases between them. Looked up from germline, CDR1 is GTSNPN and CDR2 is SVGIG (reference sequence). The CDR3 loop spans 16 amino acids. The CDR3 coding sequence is TGTGCCTGGAGTGGAGACAGGACACGAGAACCTTACGAGCAGTACTTC. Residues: CAWSGDRTREPYEQYF.

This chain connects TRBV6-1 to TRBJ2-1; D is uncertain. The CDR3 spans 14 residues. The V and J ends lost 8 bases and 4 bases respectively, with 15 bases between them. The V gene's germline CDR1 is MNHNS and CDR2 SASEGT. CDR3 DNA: TGTGCCAGCGAAGCCCTACTTTCTTACAATGAGCAGTTCTTC. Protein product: CASEALLSYNEQFF.

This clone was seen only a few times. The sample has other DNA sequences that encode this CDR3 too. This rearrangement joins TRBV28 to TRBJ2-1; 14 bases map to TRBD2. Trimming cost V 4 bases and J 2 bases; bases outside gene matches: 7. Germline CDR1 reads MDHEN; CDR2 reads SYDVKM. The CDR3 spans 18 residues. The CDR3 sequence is CASSSTSGRAGTYNEQFF. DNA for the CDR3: TGTGCCAGCAGTTCGACTAGCGGGAGGGCCGGGACCTACAATGAGCAGTTCTTC.

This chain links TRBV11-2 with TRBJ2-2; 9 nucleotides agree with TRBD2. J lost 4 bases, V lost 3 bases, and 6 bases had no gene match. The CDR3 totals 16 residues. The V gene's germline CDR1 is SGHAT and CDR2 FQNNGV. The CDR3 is CASSLIAGDPTGELFF. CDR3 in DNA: TGTGCCAGCAGCTTGATAGCGGGAGACCCCACCGGGGAGCTGTTTTTT.

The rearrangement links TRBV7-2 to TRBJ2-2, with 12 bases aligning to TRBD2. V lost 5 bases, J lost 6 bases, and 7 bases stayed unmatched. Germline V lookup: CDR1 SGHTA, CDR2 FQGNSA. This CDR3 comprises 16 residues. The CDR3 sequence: CASSPRLAGVSGELFF. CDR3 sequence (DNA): TGTGCCAGCAGCCCCCGACTAGCGGGAGTTTCCGGGGAGCTGTTTTTT.

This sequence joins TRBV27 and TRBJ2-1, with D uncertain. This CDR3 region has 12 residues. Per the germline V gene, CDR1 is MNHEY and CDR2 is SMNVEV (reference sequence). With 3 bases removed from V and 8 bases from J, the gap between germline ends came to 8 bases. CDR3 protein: CASSLMGYEQFF. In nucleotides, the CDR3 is TGTGCCAGCAGTTTGATGGGCTATGAGCAGTTCTTC.

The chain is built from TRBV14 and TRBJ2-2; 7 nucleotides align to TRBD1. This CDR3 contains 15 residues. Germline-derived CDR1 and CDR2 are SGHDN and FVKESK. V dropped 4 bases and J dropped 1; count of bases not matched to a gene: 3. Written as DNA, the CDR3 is TGTGCCAGCAGCCGGGGACAGATGAACACCGGGGAGCTGTTTTTT. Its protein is CASSRGQMNTGELFF.

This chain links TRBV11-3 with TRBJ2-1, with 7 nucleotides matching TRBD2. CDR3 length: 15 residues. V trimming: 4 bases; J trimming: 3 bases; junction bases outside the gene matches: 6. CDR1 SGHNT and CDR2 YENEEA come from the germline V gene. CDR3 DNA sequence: TGTGCCAGCAGCTCGGGACTACGTCTCTACAATGAGCAGTTCTTC. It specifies CASSSGLRLYNEQFF. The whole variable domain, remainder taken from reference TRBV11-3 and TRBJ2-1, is EAGVVQSPRYKIIEKKQPVAFWCNPISGHNTLYWYLQNLGQGPELLIRYENEEAVDDSQLPKDRFSAERLKGVDSTLKIQPAELGDSAVYLCASSSGLRLYNEQFFGPGTRLTVL.

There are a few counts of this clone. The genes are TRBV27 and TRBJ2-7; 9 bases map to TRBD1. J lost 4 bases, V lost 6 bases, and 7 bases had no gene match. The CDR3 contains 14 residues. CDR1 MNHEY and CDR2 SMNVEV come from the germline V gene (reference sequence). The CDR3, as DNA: TGTGCCAGCAGGGGACAGGGCTACCCATACGAGCAGTACTTC. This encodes CASRGQGYPYEQYF.

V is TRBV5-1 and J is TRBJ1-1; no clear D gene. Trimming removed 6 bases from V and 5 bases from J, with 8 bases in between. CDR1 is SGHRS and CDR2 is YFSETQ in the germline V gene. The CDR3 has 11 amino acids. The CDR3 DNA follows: TGCGCCAGCAAGAGGGAGACTGAAGCTTTCTTT. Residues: CASKRETEAFF.

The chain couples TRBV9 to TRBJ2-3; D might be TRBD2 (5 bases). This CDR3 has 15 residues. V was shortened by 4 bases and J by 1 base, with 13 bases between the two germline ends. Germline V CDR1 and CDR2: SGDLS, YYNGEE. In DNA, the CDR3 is TGTGCCAGCAGCCCCTGGTTGCGGGGCACAGATACGCAGTATTTT. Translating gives CASSPWLRGTDTQYF.

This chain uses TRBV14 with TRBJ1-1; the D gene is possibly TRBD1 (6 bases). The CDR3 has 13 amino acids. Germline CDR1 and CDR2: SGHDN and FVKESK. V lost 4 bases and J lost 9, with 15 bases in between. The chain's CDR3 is CASSLRETGKAFF. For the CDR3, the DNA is TGTGCCAGCAGCCTCCGAGAGACAGGAAAAGCTTTCTTT.

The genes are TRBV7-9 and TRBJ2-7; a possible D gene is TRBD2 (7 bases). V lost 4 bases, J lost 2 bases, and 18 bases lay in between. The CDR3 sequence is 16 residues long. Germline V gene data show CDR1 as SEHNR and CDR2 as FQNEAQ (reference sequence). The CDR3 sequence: CASSSFGGTSTYEQYF. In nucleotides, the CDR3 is TGTGCCAGCAGCTCATTCGGGGGGACATCTACCTACGAGCAGTACTTC. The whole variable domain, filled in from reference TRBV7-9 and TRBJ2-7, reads DTGVSQNPRHKITKRGQNVTFRCDPISEHNRLYWYRQTLGQGPEFLTYFQNEAQLEKSRLLSDRFSAERPKGSFSTLEIQRTEQGDSAMYLCASSSFGGTSTYEQYFGPGTRLTVT.

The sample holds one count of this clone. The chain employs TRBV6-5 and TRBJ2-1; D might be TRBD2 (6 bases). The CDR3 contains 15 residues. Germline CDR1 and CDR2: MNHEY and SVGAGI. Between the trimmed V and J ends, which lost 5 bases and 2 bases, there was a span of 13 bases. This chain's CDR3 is CASSISGTPYNEQFF. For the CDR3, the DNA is TGTGCCAGCAGTATATCCGGGACTCCCTACAATGAGCAGTTCTTC.

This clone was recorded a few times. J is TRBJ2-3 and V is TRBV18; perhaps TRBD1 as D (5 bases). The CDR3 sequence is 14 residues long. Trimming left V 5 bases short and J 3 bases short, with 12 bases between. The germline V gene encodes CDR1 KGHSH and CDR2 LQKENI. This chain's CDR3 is CASSIQGGTDTQYF. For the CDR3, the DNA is TGTGCCAGCTCAATCCAGGGTGGGACAGATACGCAGTATTTT.

The DNA of the CDR3 is TGTGCCAGTAGTTTCCCGCGGGACACAGATACGCAGTATTTT. Its protein is CASSFPRDTDTQYF. The V and J genes are TRBV19 and TRBJ2-3; weak D call: TRBD2 (6 bases). Germline lookup yields CDR1 LNHDA and CDR2 SQIVND (reference sequence). This CDR3 has 14 amino acids. Trimming left V 5 bases short and J 2 bases short, with 11 bases between. Based on the CDR3 plus reference TRBV19 and TRBJ2-3, the full variable domain is DGGITQSPKYLFRKEGQNVTLSCEQNLNHDAMYWYRQDPGQGLRLIYYSQIVNDFQKGDIAEGYSVSREKKESFPLTVTSAQKNPTAFYLCASSFPRDTDTQYFGPGTRLTVL.